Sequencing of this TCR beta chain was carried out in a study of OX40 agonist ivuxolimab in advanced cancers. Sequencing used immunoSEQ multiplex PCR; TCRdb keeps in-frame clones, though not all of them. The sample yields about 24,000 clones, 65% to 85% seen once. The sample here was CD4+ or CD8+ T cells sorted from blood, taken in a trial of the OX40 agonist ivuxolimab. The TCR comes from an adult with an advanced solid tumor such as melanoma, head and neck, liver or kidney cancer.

The CDR3 loop reads CASSMTYGYTF. CDR3 nucleotides: TGTGCCAGCAGCATGACCTATGGCTACACCTTC. The chain uses TRBV28 and TRBJ1-2; no reliable D call. The CDR3 consists of 11 residues. Trimming pared 6 bases from V and 4 bases from J, leaving 6 bases between. Germline V gene lookup returns CDR1 MDHEN and CDR2 SYDVKM.